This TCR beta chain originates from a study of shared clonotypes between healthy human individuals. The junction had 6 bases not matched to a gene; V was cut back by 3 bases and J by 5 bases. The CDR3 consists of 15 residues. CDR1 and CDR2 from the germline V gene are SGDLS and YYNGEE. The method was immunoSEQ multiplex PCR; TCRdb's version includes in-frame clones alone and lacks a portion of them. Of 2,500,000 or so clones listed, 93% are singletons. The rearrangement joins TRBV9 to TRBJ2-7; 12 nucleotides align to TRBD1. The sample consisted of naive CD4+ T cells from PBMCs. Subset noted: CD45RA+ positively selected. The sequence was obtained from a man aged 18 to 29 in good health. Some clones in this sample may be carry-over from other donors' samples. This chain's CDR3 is CASSASGTGGHEQYF. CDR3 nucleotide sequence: TGTGCCAGCAGCGCCTCCGGGACAGGGGGCCACGAGCAGTACTTC.